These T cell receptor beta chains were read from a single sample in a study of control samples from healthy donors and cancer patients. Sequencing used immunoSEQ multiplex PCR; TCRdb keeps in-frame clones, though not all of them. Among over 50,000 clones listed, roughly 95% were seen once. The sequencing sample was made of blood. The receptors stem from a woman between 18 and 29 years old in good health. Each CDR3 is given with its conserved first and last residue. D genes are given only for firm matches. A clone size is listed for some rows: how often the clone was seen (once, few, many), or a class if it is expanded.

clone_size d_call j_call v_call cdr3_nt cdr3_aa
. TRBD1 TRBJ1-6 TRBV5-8 TGTGCCAGCAGCTCTACAGGGGGCCGATATAATTCACCCCTCCACTTT CASSSTGGRYNSPLHF
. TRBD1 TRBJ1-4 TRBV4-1 TGCGCCAGCAGCCGCCCGACAGGGAACGAAAAACTGTTTTTT CASSRPTGNEKLFF
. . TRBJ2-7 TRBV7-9 TGTGCCAGCAGCGGCCGGACAGTGCCCTCCTACGAGCAGTACTTC CASSGRTVPSYEQYF
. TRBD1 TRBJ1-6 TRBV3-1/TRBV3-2 TGTGCCAGCAGCCAAGTCCCCCGACAGGGTCGACATTCACCCCTCCACTTT CASSQVPRQGRHSPLHF
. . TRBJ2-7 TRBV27 TGTGCCAGCAGTTTATCAAGGTTAGGCGCCGCGCACGAGCAGTACTTC CASSLSRLGAAHEQYF
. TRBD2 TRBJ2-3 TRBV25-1 TGTGCCAGCAGTGAATATTTGACGGGGGGGGCGGATACGCAGTATTTT CASSEYLTGGADTQYF
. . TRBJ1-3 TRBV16 TGTGCCAGCAGCCAAGAAACAGGGAAGGGAAACACCATATATTTT CASSQETGKGNTIYF
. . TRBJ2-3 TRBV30 TGTGCCTGGAGTGTAACCCATACGCAGTATTTT CAWSVTHTQYF
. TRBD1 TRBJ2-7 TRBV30 TGTGCCTGGAGTGGTGCAGGGGGCGGCGAGCAGTACTTC CAWSGAGGGEQYF
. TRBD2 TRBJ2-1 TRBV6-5 TGTGCCGGCCGCCTCGGGGGGGCGAGCGATGAGCAGTTCTTC CAGRLGGASDEQFF
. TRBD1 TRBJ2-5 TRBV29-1 TGCAGCGTTGACGGACAGGGGGCGAGTTTAGAGACCCAGTACTTC CSVDGQGASLETQYF
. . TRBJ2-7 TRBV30 TGTGCCTGGAGTGCCAGGGAGCAGCAGTACTTC CAWSAREQQYF
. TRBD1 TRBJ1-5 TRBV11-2 TGTGCCAGCAGCCCCTCCAGGGGGGAGTCTGGCAATCAGCCCCAGCATTTT CASSPSRGESGNQPQHF
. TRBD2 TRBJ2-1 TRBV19 TGTGCCACCCAGCGGGGGCGTATCTACAATGAGCAGTTCTTC CATQRGRIYNEQFF
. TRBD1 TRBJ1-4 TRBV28 TGTGCCAGCAGTCACACAGGGGAGCGGAATGAAAAACTGTTTTTT CASSHTGERNEKLFF
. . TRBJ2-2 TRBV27 TGTGCCAGCAGTTTAGCGGGGAACACCGGGGAGCTGTTTTTT CASSLAGNTGELFF
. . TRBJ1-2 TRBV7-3 TGTGCCAGCAGCTTAACGCCAGGAGACTATGGCTACACCTTC CASSLTPGDYGYTF
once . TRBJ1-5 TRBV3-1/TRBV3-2 TGTGCCAGCAGCCAAGATGCAGGGTTGGACAATCAGCCCCAGCATTTT CASSQDAGLDNQPQHF
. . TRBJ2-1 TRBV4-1 TGCGCCAGCAGCCAAGATGGGGAAGTCAGACCTTCCTACAATGAGCAGTTCTTC CASSQDGEVRPSYNEQFF
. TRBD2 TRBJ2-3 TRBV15 TGTGCCACCAGCATGGGACTAGCGGGCACAGATACGCAGTATTTT CATSMGLAGTDTQYF
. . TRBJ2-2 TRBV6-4 TGTGCCAGCAGTCCGACAGCAACCGGGGAGCTGTTTTTT CASSPTATGELFF
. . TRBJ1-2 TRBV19 TGTGCCAGTAGGGAGAACTATGGCTACACCTTC CASRENYGYTF
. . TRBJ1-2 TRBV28 TGTGCCAGCAGTTCATCCGCTGGCTACACCTTC CASSSSAGYTF
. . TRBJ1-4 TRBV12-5 TGTGCTAGTGGTTTGGTTGTCGGCGACAGAGCAACTAATGAAAAACTGTTTTTT CASGLVVGDRATNEKLFF
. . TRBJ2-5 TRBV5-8 TGTGCCAGCAGCTTCCTAACAGGTGAAGAGACCCAGTACTTC CASSFLTGEETQYF
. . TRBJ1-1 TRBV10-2 TGCGCCAGCAGTTCCGGGTGGGGGGCGGGTGGTGAAGCTTTCTTT CASSSGWGAGGEAFF
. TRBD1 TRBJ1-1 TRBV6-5 TGTGCCAGCAGGAGCCAGGGGGTGAACACTGAAGCTTTCTTT CASRSQGVNTEAFF
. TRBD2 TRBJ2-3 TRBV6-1 TGTGCCAGCAGTGAAGCAGTTGGGGGGGGCACAGATACGCAGTATTTT CASSEAVGGGTDTQYF